This TCR beta chain was observed in a study of T-cell memory formation after mild COVID-19. The germline CDR1 and CDR2 sequences are SGHRS and YFSETQ. This CDR3 has 13 residues. The ends were cut back, 4 bases at V and 6 bases at J, with 10 bases in the middle. TCRdb used MiXCR to reprocess the 5' RACE reads, holding one entry per CDR3 protein. The sample holds fewer than 650,000 distinct CDR3 sequences, about 22% seen once. This clonotype was seen a handful of times. V gene TRBV5-1 combines with J gene TRBJ1-4; weak D call: TRBD1 (5 bases). Source material: PBMCs or a T cell subset sorted from them (not recorded which). This TCR was sampled from an adult woman who had mild COVID-19 (a few samples of this study predate the infection). Cell type and time point are not known. The CDR3 spells CASSARGYEKLFF. Here the CDR3 DNA reads TGCGCCAGCAGCGCAAGGGGTTATGAAAAACTGTTTTTT. Full variable domain (remainder filled in from reference TRBV5-1 and TRBJ1-4): KAGVTQTPRYLIKTRGQQVTLSCSPISGHRSVSWYQQTPGQGLQFLFEYFSETQRNKGNFPGRFSGRQFSNSRSEMNVSTLELGDSALYLCASSARGYEKLFFGSGTQLSVL.